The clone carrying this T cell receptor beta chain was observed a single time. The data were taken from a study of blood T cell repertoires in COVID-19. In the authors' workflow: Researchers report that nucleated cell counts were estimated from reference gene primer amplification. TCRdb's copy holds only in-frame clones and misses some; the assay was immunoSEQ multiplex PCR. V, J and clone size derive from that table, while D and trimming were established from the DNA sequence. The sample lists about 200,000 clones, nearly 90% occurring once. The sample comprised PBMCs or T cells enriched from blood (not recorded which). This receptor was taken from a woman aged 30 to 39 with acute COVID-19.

The DNA of the CDR3 is TGTGCCAGCAGTTTCAGACAGGGAAGGGGCAATCAGCCCCAGCATTTT. It yields the protein CASSFRQGRGNQPQHF. The genes are TRBV28 and TRBJ1-5, with TRBD1 matching 7 bases. The germline V gene has CDR1 MDHEN and CDR2 SYDVKM. This CDR3 is 16 amino acids long. Germline trimming cut 3 bases from V and 2 bases from J; bases unmatched to any gene: 7.